This T cell receptor (beta chain) stems from a study of cytomegalovirus exposure and HLA in healthy donors. Overall study: Most donors, 70% to 85% of a few hundred genotyped, fell in the Caucasian-associated ancestry cluster. Study-wide findings and caveats: In an earlier analysis, productive rearrangement rates for most beta V segments clustered near 87% or 30%.

Comments on this clone: What it binds is unknown.

The junction had 4 bases not matched to a gene; V was cut back by 6 bases and J by 0 bases. Germline CDR1 is SQVTM and CDR2 is ANQGSEA. The CDR3 runs 14 residues. Both 60 Vbeta primers and 13 Jbeta primers went into the PCR. Authors' data handling: In a later analysis, of around 85 million unique beta chains, some 10 million appeared in at least two donors. Some clones are missing from TCRdb's copy, which holds only in-frame ones; the method was immunoSEQ multiplex PCR. V and J calls and clone size are given by that table; D and trimming were obtained from the DNA. The data show about 130,000 clones, with around 78% seen just once and about 1.8% held by the top ten.

The receptor's source is a woman between 45 and 60 years old in good health and CMV-seronegative. This rearrangement joins TRBV29-1 to TRBJ2-2; TRBD1 agrees at 7 bases. The sequenced sample consisted of PBMCs. The CDR3 protein is CSVWTGPNTGELFF. CDR3 nucleotides: TGCAGCGTCTGGACAGGTCCGAACACCGGGGAGCTGTTTTTT.